This TCR beta chain stems from a study of tumor-infiltrating lymphocytes in localized non-small cell lung cancer. General study findings and limits: Available tissue quantity limited TCR sequencing to a patient subset. Different pieces of the same tissue went to different assays, confounding technical variation with intratumor heterogeneity. Higher tumor T cell infiltration than in uninvolved lung was supported by TCRbeta sequencing.

Sequenced by immunoSEQ multiplex PCR; TCRdb stores in-frame clones only, minus some. The data show some 15,000 clones, 75% to 85% seen once. This clone was found once. The antigen remains unidentified. The source of this sequence is a human donor with non-small cell lung cancer. Sequenced input: uninvolved lung tissue not adjacent to the tumor.

CDR3 amino acids: CAWSDSGNTIYF. The CDR3 region has the DNA TGTGCCTGGTCTGACTCTGGAAACACCATATATTTT. V and J are TRBV30 and TRBJ1-3, with no clear D. V was shortened by 5 bases and J by 0 bases, with 5 bases between the two germline ends. CDR1 is GTSNPN, CDR2 SVGIG, per germline (reference sequence). The CDR3 totals 12 residues. Full variable domain (outside the CDR3, taken from reference TRBV30 and TRBJ1-3): SQTIHQWPATLVQPVGSPLSLECTVEGTSNPNLYWYRQAAGRGLQLLFYSVGIGQISSEVPQNLSASRPQDRQFILSSKKLLLSDSGFYLCAWSDSGNTIYFGEGSWLTVV.